This TCR beta chain was captured by sequencing in a study of CXCR3-negative and CXCR3-positive naive CD8 T cells. 5' RACE with UMI labels generated the TRB cDNA libraries. Each CDR3 protein gets one entry in TCRdb, which reprocessed the 5' RACE reads and gives no DNA. The listing contains more than 45,000 distinct CDR3 sequences. Sequencing was performed on naive CXCR3- CD8+ T cells from blood. Subset indicated: CD45RO-CCR7+CD27+CD95- naive CD8+ T cells lacking CXCR3 (TNR3-). The receptor's source is a human donor in good health. Some clones in this sample may be carry-over from other donors' samples.

CDR3 protein: CASSEALRQLYQPQHF. The chain uses TRBV6-1 and TRBJ1-5. CDR3 length: 16 amino acids. Germline V lookup: CDR1 MNHNS, CDR2 SASEGT.